The clone carrying this TCR beta chain has only a few counts. Its specificity is not known. The data are from a study of regulatory T cells in long-lasting Graves disease. Findings of the study overall: Among samples with persistent disease, TRBV28, TRBJ1-2 and TRBJ2-5 were favored.

With 0 bases clipped from V and 1 base from J, the junction kept 7 bases outside the gene matches. This CDR3 contains 18 residues. Germline loops: CDR1 GTSNPN, CDR2 SVGIG (reference sequence). The TCR beta library used iRepertoire HTBI primers with Arm-PCR amplification of CDR3. TCRdb re-called the multiplex PCR reads with MiXCR, one entry per CDR3 protein. The sample holds about 300,000 distinct CDR3 sequences; about 20% are singletons and the top ten take about 36%. Specified time point: newly diagnosed GD, antithyroid drugs for less than 3 months. Preparation of the TCR library used RNA extracted from PBMCs.

The V and J genes are TRBV30 and TRBJ1-5; TRBD1 aligns across 12 bases. The TCR sequence derives from a female donor with Graves disease. The material was peripheral blood mononuclear cells (PBMCs), obtained at new diagnosis, from a patient treated with antithyroid drugs. As DNA, the CDR3 is TGTGCCTGGAGTGTTATGGGGACAGGGGGCGCGAGCAATCAGCCCCAGCATTTT. Protein: CAWSVMGTGGASNQPQHF.